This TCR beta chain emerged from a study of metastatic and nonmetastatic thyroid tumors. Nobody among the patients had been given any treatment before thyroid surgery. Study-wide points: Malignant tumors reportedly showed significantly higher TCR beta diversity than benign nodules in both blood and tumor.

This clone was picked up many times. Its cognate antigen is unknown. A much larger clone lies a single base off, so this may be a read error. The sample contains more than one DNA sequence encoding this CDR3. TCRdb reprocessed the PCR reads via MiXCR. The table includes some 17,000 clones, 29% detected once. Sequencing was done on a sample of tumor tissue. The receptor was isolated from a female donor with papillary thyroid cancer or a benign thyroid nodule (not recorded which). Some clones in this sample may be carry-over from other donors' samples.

The CDR3, as DNA: TGTGCCAGCAGTCCGGGACGGGGAAGTGAAAAACTGTTTTTT. As protein: CASSPGRGSEKLFF. The genes are TRBV12-3 or TRBV12-4 and TRBJ1-4; perhaps TRBD1 as D (5 bases). The CDR3 totals 14 residues. The V end was cut by 5 bases, the J end by 7 bases, with 14 bases between.